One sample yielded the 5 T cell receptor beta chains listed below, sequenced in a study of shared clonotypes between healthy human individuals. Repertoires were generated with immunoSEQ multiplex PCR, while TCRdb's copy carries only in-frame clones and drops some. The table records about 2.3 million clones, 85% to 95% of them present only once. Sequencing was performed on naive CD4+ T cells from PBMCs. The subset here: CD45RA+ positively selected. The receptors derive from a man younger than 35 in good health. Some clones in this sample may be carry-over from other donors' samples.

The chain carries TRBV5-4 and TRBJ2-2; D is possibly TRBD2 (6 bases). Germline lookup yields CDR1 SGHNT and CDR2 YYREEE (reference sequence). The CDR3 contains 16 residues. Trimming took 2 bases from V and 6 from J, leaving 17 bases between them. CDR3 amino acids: CASSLQGDSIAGELFF. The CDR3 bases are TGTGCCAGCAGCTTACAAGGGGACTCCATCGCCGGGGAGCTGTTTTTT.

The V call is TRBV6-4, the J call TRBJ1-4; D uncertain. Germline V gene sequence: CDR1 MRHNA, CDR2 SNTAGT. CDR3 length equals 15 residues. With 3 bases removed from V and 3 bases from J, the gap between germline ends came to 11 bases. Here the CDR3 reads CASSDTLLANEKLFF. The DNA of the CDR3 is TGTGCCAGCAGTGATACTCTTTTGGCTAATGAAAAACTGTTTTTT.

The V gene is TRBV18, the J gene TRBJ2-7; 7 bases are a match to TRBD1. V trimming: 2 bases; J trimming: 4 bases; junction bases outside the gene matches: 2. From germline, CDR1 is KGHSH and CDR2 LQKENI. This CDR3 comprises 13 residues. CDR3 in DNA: TGTGCCAGCTCACCAAGGGACAGATACGAGCAGTACTTC. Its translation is CASSPRDRYEQYF. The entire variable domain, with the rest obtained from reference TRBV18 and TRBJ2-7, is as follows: NAGVMQNPRHLVRRRGQEARLRCSPMKGHSHVYWYRQLPEEGLKFMVYLQKENIIDESGMPKERFSAEFPKEGPSILRIQQVVRGDSAAYFCASSPRDRYEQYFGPGTRLTVT.

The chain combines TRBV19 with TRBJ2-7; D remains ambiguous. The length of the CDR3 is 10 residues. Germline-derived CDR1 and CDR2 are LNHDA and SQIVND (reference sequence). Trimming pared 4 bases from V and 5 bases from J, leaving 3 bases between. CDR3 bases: TGTGCCAGTAGTACCCACGAGCAGTACTTC. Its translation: CASSTHEQYF. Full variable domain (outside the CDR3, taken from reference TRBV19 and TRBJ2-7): DGGITQSPKYLFRKEGQNVTLSCEQNLNHDAMYWYRQDPGQGLRLIYYSQIVNDFQKGDIAEGYSVSREKKESFPLTVTSAQKNPTAFYLCASSTHEQYFGPGTRLTVT.

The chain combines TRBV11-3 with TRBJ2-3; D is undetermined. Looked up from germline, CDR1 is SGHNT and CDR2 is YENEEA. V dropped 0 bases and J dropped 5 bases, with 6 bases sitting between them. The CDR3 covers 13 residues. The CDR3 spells CASSLDPLDTQYF. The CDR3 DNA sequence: TGTGCCAGCAGCTTAGATCCGTTAGATACGCAGTATTTT.